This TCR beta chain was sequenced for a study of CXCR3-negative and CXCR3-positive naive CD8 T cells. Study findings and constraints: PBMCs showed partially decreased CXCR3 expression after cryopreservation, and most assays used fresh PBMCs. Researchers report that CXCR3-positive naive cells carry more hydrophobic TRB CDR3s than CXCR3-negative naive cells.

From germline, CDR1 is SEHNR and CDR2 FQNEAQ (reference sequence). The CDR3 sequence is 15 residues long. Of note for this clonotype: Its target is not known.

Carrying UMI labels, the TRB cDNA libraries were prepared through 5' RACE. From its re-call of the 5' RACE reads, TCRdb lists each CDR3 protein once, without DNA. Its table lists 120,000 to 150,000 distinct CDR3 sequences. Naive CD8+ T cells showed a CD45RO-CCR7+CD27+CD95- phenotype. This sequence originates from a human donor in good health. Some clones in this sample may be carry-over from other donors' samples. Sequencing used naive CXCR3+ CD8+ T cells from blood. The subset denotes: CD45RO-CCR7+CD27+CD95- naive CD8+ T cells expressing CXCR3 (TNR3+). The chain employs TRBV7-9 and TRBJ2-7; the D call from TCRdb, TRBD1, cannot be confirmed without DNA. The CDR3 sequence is CASSLGTTGYYEQYF.